This T cell receptor beta chain comes out of a study of control samples from healthy donors and cancer patients. Assay: immunoSEQ multiplex PCR; the TCRdb copy retains only in-frame clones and omits some. The sample has over 150,000 clones, about 93% seen once. CDR3 length: 15 amino acids. CDR1 SGHRS and CDR2 YFSETQ come from the germline V gene. V dropped 0 bases and J dropped 2 bases, with 6 bases sitting between them. The chain is built from TRBV5-1 and TRBJ2-6; D remains ambiguous. The TCR comes from a man aged 18 to 35 in good health. The sample consisted of blood. The CDR3 DNA follows: TGCGCCAGCAGCTTGGGGGGTACTGGGGCCAACGTCCTGACTTTC. Translating it yields CASSLGGTGANVLTF.